This T cell receptor (beta chain) was observed in a study of T cells in Graves' hyperthyroidism and ophthalmopathy (dated by TCRdb to between 2019 and 2020). For context, the study as a whole: Peripheral blood was collected at initial diagnosis, before any treatment. In addition, the study compared T-cell repertoires in thyroid tissue and in blood from about six Graves' hyperthyroidism patients. For training and testing, the 80 to 100 patients in the discovery cohort were randomly divided in a 7:3 ratio. According to the paper, TCR Vbeta CDR3 sequencing was carried out on some 140 peripheral blood samples, which came from over 40 ophthalmopathy, some 73 hyperthyroidism and roughly 17 progressor patients. Prospective prediction of ophthalmopathy was tested in an independent validation cohort of about 19 hyperthyroidism patients and 17 patients who later progressed to ophthalmopathy. To identify TCR V-J signatures that set the groups apart, the researchers used a discovery cohort of 90 to 100 patients, made up of some 41 with Graves' ophthalmopathy and 57 with stable Graves' hyperthyroidism. Once sampling was done, hyperthyroidism patients were given methimazole at a starting dose of 30 mg daily, whereas ophthalmopathy patients were given high-dose intravenous methylprednisolone. Points the paper makes about the study in general: Sample size was not statistically predetermined, and investigators were not blinded to group allocation. In validation, progression to ophthalmopathy was predicted by the model with approximately 67% sensitivity and 72.22% specificity, a median of roughly 6 months before onset. Blood samples also contained most of the expanded thyroid clonotypes (frequency above 0.001), which suggests that blood repertoires may reflect thyroid immune responses. A 13 V-J signature model separated ophthalmopathy from stable hyperthyroidism, with about 88% sensitivity and 81% to 82% specificity in cross-validation and 80%/75% in testing.

Ophthalmopathy patients had moderately to severely active disease, Clinical Activity Score of at least 3, NOSPECS grade of at least 4, and duration under 3 months. Exclusion was applied to patients with uncontrolled infections, other autoimmune diseases, pregnancy or lactation. Clinical symptoms, serum thyroxine and TRAb, thyroid ultrasound, and orbital computed tomography formed the basis for the diagnoses. PBMCs were isolated from more than 8 ml of fresh peripheral blood by Ficoll-Paque density gradient centrifugation. Total RNA was extracted using Trizol reagent, and RNA quality was assessed on an Agilent 2100 Bioanalyzer. TCR beta CDR3 regions were amplified from RNA transcripts. A first-round RT-PCR of the TCR CDR3 used the HTBI primer set with the Qiagen OneStep RT-PCR kit. Libraries were constructed in a second round of multiplex PCR, after which size selection and purification were carried out. Libraries were sequenced paired-end with 100 bp reads on an Illumina HiSeq2000. Processing in the source paper ran as follows. Raw data were processed with SOAPnuke, discarding reads with adapters, uncalled bases, mean Phred below 15, or no exact constant-primer or identifier match. COPE v1.2.5 was used to merge high-quality paired reads, and clonotypes were defined as unique nucleotide sequences. MiTCR v1.1 was used to align clonotypes to the IMGT TRBV, TRBD and TRBJ reference segments. Analysis was restricted to V-J combinations with a frequency above 0.0001, which covered roughly 99% of repertoires. The TCS score was defined as the ratio of F50 (clonal expansion) to E x V (chaos), calculated using BLOSUM62-based TCRdist between CDR3 peptides within each V-J. Welch's t-statistics and random forest reduced fewer than 550 V-J features to roughly 13, which were used in a naive Bayes classifier (R e1071). The public sequencing data were trimmed at Q25 with fastp and processed into clonotypes with MiXCR by TCRdb, which kept only in-frame beta chains. Here each entry gathers all rows of one CDR3 protein and keeps the most common genes and DNA. Here the V and J calls rest on TCRdb's processing, not on the authors' analysis. The sample profile shows approximately 570,000 distinct CDR3 sequences; 20% of them were found once. 47% of the sample rests with the top ten.

From cysteine to phenylalanine, the CDR3 is 15 amino acids long. Only CDR3 DNA is held: 45 bases, read in frame from base 1. CDR1 and CDR2 were assigned from the germline V gene as MNHEY and SVGEGT. The V end gives up 6 bases and the J end 5 bases, leaving 6 bases in the junction not matched to a gene. Details on this clonotype: Its antigen target is currently unknown. The record has no base qualities; no much larger clone is one base away.

The chain links TRBV6-2 or TRBV6-3 with TRBJ2-1; a stretch of 11 junction bases matches TRBD2. The sample comprised blood. The TCR comes from a man aged 40-49 years with Graves' ophthalmopathy. This receptor carries the CDR3 CASSRSGGGDNEQFF. The nucleotide sequence is TGTGCCAGCAGCCGTAGCGGGGGGGGTGACAATGAGCAGTTCTTC.